This entry concerns a single T cell receptor beta chain. As yet, its antigen is unknown. This sample is drawn from a study of cytomegalovirus exposure and HLA in healthy donors. Points from the study as a whole: A later analysis reported that several of the most significant clusters appeared to be linked to common viral pathogens, among them Epstein-Barr virus. Serostatus for CMV was the only available immune exposure information. In vitro testing confirmed a few CMV-associated chains as specific for CMV antigens.

With 60 Vbeta and 13 Jbeta primers, the PCR was carried out. Assay used: immunoSEQ multiplex PCR; TCRdb lists only in-frame clones, some missing. Of 150,000 to 200,000 clones in the sample, 60% to 80% were seen once. The ends were cut back, 3 bases at V and 3 bases at J, with 11 bases in the middle. The CDR3 loop spans 14 amino acids. The germline gives CDR1 MNHNS, CDR2 SASEGT. The rearrangement uses TRBV6-1 and TRBJ1-1; possible D gene TRBD1, 6 bases. The source of this sequence is a man aged 45 to 65 in good health and CMV-seropositive. The sample comprised PBMCs. The CDR3 sequence: CASSEGGGYTEAFF. The CDR3 nucleotides read TGTGCCAGCAGTGAGGGAGGGGGGTACACTGAAGCTTTCTTT.